This record concerns one T cell receptor beta chain sequence. This specimen belongs to a study of T-cell reconstitution after alpha-beta-depleted transplantation in children. Unique molecular identifiers were incorporated when the TCRbeta library was constructed. MiXCR was run by TCRdb on the PCR reads, yielding one entry per CDR3 protein. The sample yields about 270,000 distinct CDR3 sequences, roughly 9.5% seen once. From germline, CDR1 is SGDLS and CDR2 YYNGEE. V shed 3 bases, J shed 5 bases, and the junction held 7 bases outside the gene matches. This CDR3 spans 15 amino acids. The sample consisted of PBMCs from the stem cell graft donor, taken from the stem cell graft. This clonotype was sampled from a human donor who donated a stem cell graft to a child with SCID. This chain uses TRBV9 with TRBJ1-1; 10 nucleotides agree with TRBD1. The CDR3 DNA sequence: TGTGCCAGCAGCGAGGAAGGGACAGGGGAGACTGAAGCTTTCTTT. Protein sequence: CASSEEGTGETEAFF.